This is a list of T cell receptor beta chains from one sample in a study of blood T cell repertoires in COVID-19. Sequenced by immunoSEQ multiplex PCR; TCRdb stores in-frame clones only, minus some. Of around 200,000 clones in the sample, around 80% were seen once. Sequenced material: peripheral blood. Receptors were obtained from a man over 45 with active or convalescent COVID-19. The CDR3 runs from the conserved cysteine through the conserved F or W. D genes are given only for firm matches. Clone size appears in some rows only: once, few, many, or a class for an expanded clone.

d_call | j_call | v_call | clone_size | cdr3_nt | cdr3_aa
TRBD2 | TRBJ2-7 | TRBV2 | - | TGTGCCAGCAGTGGGGCTCTAGCGGGGATATACGAGCAGTACTTC | CASSGALAGIYEQYF
TRBD1 | TRBJ2-3 | TRBV7-2 | once | TGTGCCAGCAGCTTTCCGGGACAGGGGACAGATACGCAGTATTTT | CASSFPGQGTDTQYF
TRBD1 | TRBJ1-2 | TRBV6-5 | - | TGTGCCAGCAGTATAACAGGGGCAGGTGGCTACACCTTC | CASSITGAGGYTF
TRBD2 | TRBJ2-3 | TRBV2 | - | TGTGCCAGCAGTGATCCTTGGACTAGGGCTAGCACAGATACGCAGTATTTT | CASSDPWTRASTDTQYF
- | TRBJ2-7 | TRBV5-4 | - | TGTGCCAGCAGCTTAGCCTCCAGGGGCCCCTACGAGCAGTACTTC | CASSLASRGPYEQYF
- | TRBJ2-1 | TRBV7-2 | - | TGTGCCAGCAGCCCGCGCCGAGCCTACAATGAGCAGTTCTTC | CASSPRRAYNEQFF
- | TRBJ1-5 | TRBV18 | - | TGTGCCAGCTCACCTGCCTGGGGGGGTAGCAATCAGCCCCAGCATTTT | CASSPAWGGSNQPQHF
TRBD1 | TRBJ1-1 | TRBV28 | - | TGTGCCAGCATTCCCGACAGGGCGACTGAAGCTTTCTTT | CASIPDRATEAFF
- | TRBJ1-3 | TRBV5-1 | - | TGCGCCAGCAGCTTGGCCGGGACAAGGTATGGAAACACCATATATTTT | CASSLAGTRYGNTIYF
TRBD1 | TRBJ1-1 | TRBV7-8 | - | TGTGCCAGCAGCTTAGAGACAGGGGAAGCTTTCTTT | CASSLETGEAFF
- | TRBJ1-2 | TRBV11-2 | - | TGTGCCAGCAGCCCCGGGACACCCTATGGCTACACCTTC | CASSPGTPYGYTF
- | TRBJ2-4 | TRBV7-2 | - | TGTGCCAGCAGCTTGATGCAGGGAAGCATTCAGTACTTC | CASSLMQGSIQYF
TRBD1 | TRBJ1-2 | TRBV29-1 | - | TGCAGCGTTGTCGGACAGGGGAACGGCTACACCTTC | CSVVGQGNGYTF
- | TRBJ1-1 | TRBV21-1 | - | TGTGCCGACGGGGAAGGCACTGAAGCTTTCTTT | CADGEGTEAFF
- | TRBJ2-6 | TRBV4-1 | - | TGCGCCAGCAGCCAAGAAGAGCCACAGCACCTCACTGGGGCCAACGTCCTGACTTTC | CASSQEEPQHLTGANVLTF
- | TRBJ1-6 | TRBV19 | - | TGTGCCAGTAGTCTACTTAGTAATTCACCCCTCCACTTT | CASSLLSNSPLHF
- | TRBJ2-1 | TRBV5-1 | - | TGCGCCAGCAGCACCTTTTCGGCGCGATTCGGAGGCGGGGTCTACAATGAGCAGTTCTTC | CASSTFSARFGGGVYNEQFF
TRBD1 | TRBJ1-1 | TRBV28 | - | TGTGCCAGCAGTTTTGGGACAGGGGAAGGTGAAGCTTTCTTT | CASSFGTGEGEAFF
TRBD2 | TRBJ2-7 | TRBV4-1 | once | TGCGCCAGCAGTATGGGACTAGCCTACGAGCAGTACTTC | CASSMGLAYEQYF
TRBD2 | TRBJ2-1 | TRBV2 | - | TGTGCCAGCACCCGGGGGGACGGACTCTACAATGAGCAGTTCTTC | CASTRGDGLYNEQFF
TRBD1 | TRBJ1-4 | TRBV5-5 | - | TGTGCCAGCAGCATGGGGCTGACAGGGGTCGCTAATGAAAAACTGTTTTTT | CASSMGLTGVANEKLFF
TRBD1 | TRBJ1-1 | TRBV19 | - | TGTGCCAGTAGTAAATCAGGGGGAAATCGGAACACTGAAGCTTTCTTT | CASSKSGGNRNTEAFF
- | TRBJ1-1 | TRBV27 | - | TGTGCCAGCAGTTTTTGGGGAGGGAGGAACACTGAAGCTTTCTTT | CASSFWGGRNTEAFF
TRBD1 | TRBJ1-2 | TRBV9 | - | TGTGCCAGCAGCCTGTCCCGGGACAGGGAACTAAACTATGGCTACACCTTC | CASSLSRDRELNYGYTF